This section outlines one TCR beta chain sequence together with its context. This sample is drawn from a study of blood T cell repertoires in COVID-19. Original handling: Scientists estimated how many nucleated cells there were by amplifying reference gene primers. The protocol was immunoSEQ multiplex PCR, while the TCRdb copy is restricted to in-frame clones and leaves out a portion. V and J calls and clone size are given by that table; D and trimming were obtained from the DNA. The top ten hold more than 1.5% of the sample, which has around 130,000 clones, less than 90% seen once. The CDR3 is 15 amino acids.

The rearrangement joins TRBV21-1 to TRBJ1-5; TRBD1 reflects the table's D call only, with no check against the DNA. TRBV21-1 is noted as a pseudogene. This clonotype originated in a man between 65 and 85 years old with acute or convalescent COVID-19. The sample was peripheral blood. CDR3 protein: CASSFRRGGYQPQHF. The CDR3 DNA reads as TGTGCCAGCAGCTTTAGGAGAGGGGGATATCAGCCCCAGCATTTT.